Listed below are T cell receptor beta chains from one sample, sequenced in a study of OX40 agonist ivuxolimab in advanced cancers. TCRdb's copy holds only in-frame clones and misses some; the assay was immunoSEQ multiplex PCR. Here the sample spans fewer than 75,000 clones, 80% being singletons. Sequencing was performed on CD4+ or CD8+ T cells sorted from blood, taken in a trial of the OX40 agonist ivuxolimab. These receptors were collected from an adult with an advanced solid tumor such as melanoma, head and neck, liver or kidney cancer. Each CDR3 is given with its conserved first and last residue. A D gene is named only where the DNA matches it firmly. Clone size is given for some rows only: seen once, a few or many times, or a class if the clone is expanded.

J: TRBJ2-7; size: -; V: TRBV7-6; D: -; CDR3: CASSGEGYEQYF; DNA: TGTGCCAGCAGCGGCGAAGGATACGAGCAGTACTTC
J: TRBJ2-5; size: -; V: TRBV2; D: TRBD2; CDR3: CASSDQRGGSMETQYF; DNA: TGTGCCAGCAGTGATCAGCGGGGGGGATCGATGGAGACCCAGTACTTC
J: TRBJ2-5; size: -; V: TRBV7-7; D: TRBD1; CDR3: CASSYDRVQTQYF; DNA: TGTGCCAGCAGCTACGACAGGGTACAGACCCAGTACTTC
J: TRBJ2-5; size: -; V: TRBV6-6; D: -; CDR3: CASSARGETQYF; DNA: TGTGCCAGCAGTGCTCGGGGGGAGACCCAGTACTTC
J: TRBJ2-2; size: -; V: TRBV27; D: TRBD1; CDR3: CASRRTGANAGELFF; DNA: TGTGCCAGCAGGCGGACAGGGGCGAATGCCGGGGAGCTGTTTTTT
J: TRBJ2-3; size: -; V: TRBV11-3; D: -; CDR3: CASTAGAFTDTQYF; DNA: TGTGCCAGCACCGCCGGGGCCTTCACAGATACGCAGTATTTT
J: TRBJ1-1; size: -; V: TRBV19; D: TRBD1; CDR3: CASSNDRGLSAEAFF; DNA: TGTGCCAGTAGTAATGACAGGGGGCTGTCGGCTGAAGCTTTCTTT
J: TRBJ2-3; size: few; V: TRBV28; D: -; CDR3: CASSPSRAPTDTQYF; DNA: TGTGCCAGCAGTCCTTCTCGGGCTCCTACAGATACGCAGTATTTT
J: TRBJ2-5; size: -; V: TRBV2; D: -; CDR3: CASRGPTWGETQYF; DNA: TGTGCCAGCAGGGGCCCGACATGGGGGGAGACCCAGTACTTC
J: TRBJ1-2; size: -; V: TRBV5-1; D: -; CDR3: CASSLTVNYGYTF; DNA: TGCGCCAGCAGCTTGACAGTTAACTATGGCTACACCTTC
J: TRBJ2-5; size: -; V: TRBV5-1; D: TRBD2; CDR3: CASSLLAGGQETQYF; DNA: TGCGCCAGCAGCTTGTTGGCGGGGGGGCAAGAGACCCAGTACTTC
J: TRBJ2-5; size: many; V: TRBV7-2; D: -; CDR3: CASSFDQETQYF; DNA: TGTGCCAGCAGCTTCGACCAAGAGACCCAGTACTTC
J: TRBJ2-5; size: -; V: TRBV7-9; D: TRBD2; CDR3: CASRKLAGEETQYF; DNA: TGTGCCAGCAGAAAACTAGCGGGAGAAGAGACCCAGTACTTC
J: TRBJ2-1; size: -; V: TRBV7-6; D: TRBD2; CDR3: CASSATSGGIGEQFF; DNA: TGTGCCAGCAGCGCGACTAGCGGGGGGATTGGTGAGCAGTTCTTC
J: TRBJ2-1; size: -; V: TRBV25-1; D: TRBD2; CDR3: CASSEISGGEYNEQFF; DNA: TGTGCCAGCAGTGAAATCAGCGGGGGGGAGTACAATGAGCAGTTCTTC
J: TRBJ2-7; size: -; V: TRBV5-1; D: -; CDR3: CASSSSGLPYEQYF; DNA: TGCGCCAGCAGTTCGTCGGGACTCCCCTACGAGCAGTACTTC
J: TRBJ1-1; size: -; V: TRBV30; D: TRBD1; CDR3: CAWSPTGWGRGQDTEAFF; DNA: TGTGCCTGGAGTCCTACGGGGTGGGGCAGGGGGCAGGACACTGAAGCTTTCTTT
J: TRBJ2-3; size: -; V: TRBV10-3; D: -; CDR3: CAISGSTDTQYF; DNA: TGTGCCATCAGTGGTAGCACAGATACGCAGTATTTT
J: TRBJ2-3; size: -; V: TRBV28; D: -; CDR3: CATKFGGSTDTQYF; DNA: TGTGCCACCAAGTTTGGGGGGAGCACAGATACGCAGTATTTT
J: TRBJ1-2; size: -; V: TRBV5-5; D: -; CDR3: CASSPWERGKYGYTF; DNA: TGTGCCAGCAGCCCCTGGGAGAGAGGGAAATATGGCTACACCTTC
J: TRBJ2-3; size: once; V: TRBV28; D: TRBD2; CDR3: CASSSILSGRPDTQYF; DNA: TGTGCCAGCAGTTCCATTCTTAGCGGGAGGCCAGATACGCAGTATTTT
J: TRBJ1-2; size: -; V: TRBV6-1; D: TRBD1; CDR3: CASSGMSRDSNYGYTF; DNA: TGTGCCAGCAGTGGGATGAGCCGGGACAGTAACTATGGCTACACCTTC
J: TRBJ1-2; size: few; V: TRBV4-1; D: -; CDR3: CASSPGRGTYGYTF; DNA: TGCGCCAGCAGCCCCGGACGGGGTACCTATGGCTACACCTTC
J: TRBJ2-3; size: -; V: TRBV5-1; D: TRBD2; CDR3: CASSLAGGITDTQYF; DNA: TGCGCCAGCAGCTTAGCGGGGGGGATCACAGATACGCAGTATTTT
J: TRBJ1-5; size: -; V: TRBV6-6; D: -; CDR3: CASSYSIGGTQPQHF; DNA: TGTGCCAGCAGTTACTCCATCGGAGGGACACAGCCCCAGCATTTT
J: TRBJ2-4; size: -; V: TRBV7-2; D: -; CDR3: CASSPRGKEDIQYF; DNA: TGTGCCAGCAGCCCAAGGGGGAAGGAGGACATTCAGTACTTC
J: TRBJ2-2; size: -; V: TRBV18; D: -; CDR3: CASSFANTGELFF; DNA: TGTGCCAGTTCCTTCGCGAACACCGGGGAGCTGTTTTTT
J: TRBJ2-3; size: -; V: TRBV5-6; D: -; CDR3: CASSPMAASTDTQYF; DNA: TGTGCCAGCAGCCCGATGGCAGCAAGCACAGATACGCAGTATTTT
J: TRBJ1-1; size: -; V: TRBV7-9; D: TRBD1; CDR3: CASSSGQANTEAFF; DNA: TGTGCCAGCAGCTCGGGACAGGCGAACACTGAAGCTTTCTTT
J: TRBJ1-2; size: -; V: TRBV28; D: -; CDR3: CASSLPPTGYTF; DNA: TGTGCCAGCAGTCTCCCGCCGACTGGCTACACCTTC
J: TRBJ2-7; size: once; V: TRBV4-3; D: TRBD2; CDR3: CASSQDWVAGGEQYF; DNA: TGCGCCAGCAGCCAAGATTGGGTAGCGGGGGGCGAGCAGTACTTC
J: TRBJ2-3; size: -; V: TRBV5-1; D: -; CDR3: CASSFGTPGTFSTDTQYF; DNA: TGCGCCAGCAGCTTCGGGACCCCCGGGACGTTTAGCACAGATACGCAGTATTTT
J: TRBJ2-1; size: -; V: TRBV19; D: TRBD2; CDR3: CASSTLAGALFEQFF; DNA: TGTGCCAGTAGTACCCTAGCGGGAGCTCTGTTTGAGCAGTTCTTC
J: TRBJ1-6; size: -; V: TRBV5-6; D: -; CDR3: CASSLAFKTGSSYNSPLHF; DNA: TGTGCCAGCAGCTTGGCCTTTAAAACAGGGAGCTCCTATAATTCACCCCTCCACTTT
J: TRBJ1-3; size: -; V: TRBV21-1; D: -; CDR3: CASSDQGTPSGNTIYF; DNA: TGTGCCAGCAGCGACCAGGGGACCCCCTCTGGAAACACCATATATTTT
J: TRBJ1-1; size: -; V: TRBV5-1; D: -; CDR3: CASSLGRGTLNTEAFF; DNA: TGCGCCAGCAGCTTGGGAAGGGGCACTCTGAACACTGAAGCTTTCTTT
J: TRBJ1-1; size: -; V: TRBV5-1; D: -; CDR3: CASSVGPGILNTEAFF; DNA: TGCGCCAGCAGCGTTGGACCAGGGATATTGAACACTGAAGCTTTCTTT